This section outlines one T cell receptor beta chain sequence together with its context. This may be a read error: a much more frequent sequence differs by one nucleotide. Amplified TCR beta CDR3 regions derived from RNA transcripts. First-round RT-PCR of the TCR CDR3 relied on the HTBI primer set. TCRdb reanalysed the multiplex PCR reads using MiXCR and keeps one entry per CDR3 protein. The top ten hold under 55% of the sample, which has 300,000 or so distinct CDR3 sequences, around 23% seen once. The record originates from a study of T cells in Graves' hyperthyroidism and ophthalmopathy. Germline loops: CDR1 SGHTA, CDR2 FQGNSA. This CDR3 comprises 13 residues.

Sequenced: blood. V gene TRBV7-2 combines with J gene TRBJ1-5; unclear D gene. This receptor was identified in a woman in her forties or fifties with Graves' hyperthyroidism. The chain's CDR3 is CARSLAVNQPQHF. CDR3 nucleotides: TGTGCCAGAAGCTTAGCAGTAAATCAGCCCCAGCATTTT. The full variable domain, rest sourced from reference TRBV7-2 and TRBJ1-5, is GAGVSQSPSNKVTEKGKDVELRCDPISGHTALYWYRQSLGQGLEFLIYFQGNSAPDKSGLPSDRFSAERTGGSVSTLTIQRTQQEDSAVYLCARSLAVNQPQHFGDGTRLSIL.